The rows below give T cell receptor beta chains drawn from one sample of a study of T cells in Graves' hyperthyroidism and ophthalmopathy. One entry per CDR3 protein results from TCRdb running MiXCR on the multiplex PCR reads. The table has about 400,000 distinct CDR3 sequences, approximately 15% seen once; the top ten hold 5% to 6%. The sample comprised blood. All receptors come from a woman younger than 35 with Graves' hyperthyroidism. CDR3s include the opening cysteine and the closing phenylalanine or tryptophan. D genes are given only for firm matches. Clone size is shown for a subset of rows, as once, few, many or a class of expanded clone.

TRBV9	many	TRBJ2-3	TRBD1	CASSVGTGIGDTQYF	TGTGCCAGCAGCGTAGGGACAGGGATTGGAGATACGCAGTATTTT
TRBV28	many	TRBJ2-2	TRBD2	CASSLPYGRTGELFF	TGTGCCAGCAGTTTGCCATACGGGAGGACCGGGGAGCTGTTTTTT
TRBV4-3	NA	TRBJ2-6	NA	CASSSSVGDGANVLTF	TGCGCCAGCAGCTCAAGTGTGGGGGATGGGGCCAACGTCCTGACTTTC
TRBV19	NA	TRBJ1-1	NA	CASSTQGSTEAFF	TGTGCCAGTAGCACACAGGGTAGCACTGAAGCTTTCTTT
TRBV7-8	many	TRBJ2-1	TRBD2	CASSLKRLADYNEQFF	TGTGCCAGCAGCTTAAAAAGACTAGCGGACTACAATGAGCAGTTCTTC
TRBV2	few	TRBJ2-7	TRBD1	CASRKGQGPYEQYF	TGTGCCAGCAGGAAGGGACAGGGGCCCTACGAGCAGTACTTC
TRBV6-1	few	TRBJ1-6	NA	CASSREITSNSPLHF	TGTGCCAGCAGTCGGGAGATAACGAGTAATTCACCCCTCCACTTT
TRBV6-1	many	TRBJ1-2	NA	CASSPNLYGYTF	TGTGCCAGCAGTCCCAACCTATATGGCTACACCTTC
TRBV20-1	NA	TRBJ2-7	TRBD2	CSASGLAGVSIPYEQYF	TGCAGTGCTAGTGGTCTAGCGGGAGTCAGCATCCCCTACGAGCAGTACTTC
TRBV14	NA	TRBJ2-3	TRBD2	CASSQGSGRRTDTQYF	TGTGCCAGCAGCCAGGGTAGCGGGAGACGCACAGATACGCAGTATTTT
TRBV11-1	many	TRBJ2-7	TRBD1	CASSFGVGTASYEQYF	TGTGCCAGCAGCTTTGGAGTCGGGACAGCTTCCTACGAGCAGTACTTC
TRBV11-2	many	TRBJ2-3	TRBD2	CASRDGLVGGTDTQYF	TGTGCCAGCAGGGACGGACTAGTTGGGGGCACAGATACGCAGTATTTT
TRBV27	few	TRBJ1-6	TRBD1	CASTATGTYNSPLHF	TGTGCCAGCACCGCGACAGGGACTTATAATTCACCCCTCCACTTT
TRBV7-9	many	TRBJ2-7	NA	CASSLGLHPYEQYF	TGTGCCAGCAGCTTAGGCTTACATCCCTACGAGCAGTACTTC
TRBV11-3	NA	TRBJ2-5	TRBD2	CASSLSSGFQETQYF	TGTGCCAGCAGCTTAAGTAGCGGGTTCCAAGAGACCCAGTACTTC
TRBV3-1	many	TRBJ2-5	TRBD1	CASSQGWTGGETQYF	TGTGCCAGCAGCCAGGGCTGGACAGGGGGAGAGACCCAGTACTTC
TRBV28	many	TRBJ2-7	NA	CASSLIGEAYEQYF	TGTGCCAGCAGTTTAATCGGTGAAGCCTACGAGCAGTACTTC
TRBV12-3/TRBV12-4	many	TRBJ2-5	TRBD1	CASTRGRGRETQYF	TGTGCCAGCACTAGGGGCAGGGGGCGTGAGACCCAGTACTTC
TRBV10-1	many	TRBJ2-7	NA	CASSESSYEQYF	TGTGCCAGCAGCGAAAGCTCCTACGAGCAGTACTTC
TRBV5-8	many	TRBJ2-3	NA	CASSFYTDTQYF	TGTGCCAGCAGCTTTTACACAGATACGCAGTATTTT
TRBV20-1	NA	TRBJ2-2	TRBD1	CSASPGQGFTGELFF	TGCAGTGCTTCCCCGGGACAGGGGTTTACCGGGGAGCTGTTTTTT
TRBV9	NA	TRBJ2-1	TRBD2	CASSLSGRANYNEQFF	TGTGCCAGCAGCTTAAGCGGGAGGGCCAATTACAATGAGCAGTTCTTC
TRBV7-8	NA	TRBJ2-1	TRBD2	CASSLAPGLAGGGNEQFF	TGTGCCAGCAGCTTAGCCCCGGGACTAGCGGGAGGGGGCAATGAGCAGTTCTTC
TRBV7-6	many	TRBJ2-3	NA	CASSLGSGARPTDTQYF	TGTGCCAGCAGCTTAGGATCGGGGGCCCGGCCCACAGATACGCAGTATTTT
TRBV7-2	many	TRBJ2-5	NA	CASSLAPSLGTQYF	TGTGCCAGCAGCTTAGCCCCTTCACTAGGGACCCAGTACTTC
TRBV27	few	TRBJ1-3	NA	CASSRGLSSGNTIYF	TGTGCCAGCAGTCGTGGACTGAGCTCTGGAAACACCATATATTTT
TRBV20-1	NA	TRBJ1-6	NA	CSAKSGNSPLHF	TGCAGTGCCAAGAGCGGAAATTCACCCCTCCACTTT
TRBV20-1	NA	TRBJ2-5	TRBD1	CSARDPWTGVTQETQYF	TGCAGTGCTAGAGACCCTTGGACAGGGGTAACACAAGAGACCCAGTACTTC
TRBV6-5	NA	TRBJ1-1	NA	CASSYTGRDTEAFF	TGTGCCAGCAGTTACACAGGACGGGACACTGAAGCTTTCTTT
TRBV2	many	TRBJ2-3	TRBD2	CAGLAGGRADTQYF	TGTGCCGGACTAGCGGGAGGGCGGGCAGATACGCAGTATTTT
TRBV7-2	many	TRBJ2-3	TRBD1	CASSHDRGSDTQYF	TGTGCCAGCAGCCACGACAGGGGGTCAGATACGCAGTATTTT
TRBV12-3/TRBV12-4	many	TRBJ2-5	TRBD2	CASSSSSGRFQETQYF	TGTGCCAGCAGTTCCTCTAGCGGGAGGTTCCAAGAGACCCAGTACTTC
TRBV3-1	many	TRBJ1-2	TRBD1	CASATGGNYGYTF	TGTGCCAGCGCAACAGGGGGCAACTATGGCTACACCTTC
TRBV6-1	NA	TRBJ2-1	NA	CASLSPNSYNEQFF	TGTGCCAGCTTATCTCCAAACTCCTACAATGAGCAGTTCTTC
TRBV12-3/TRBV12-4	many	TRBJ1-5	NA	CASSLMAQPQHF	TGTGCCAGCAGTTTAATGGCCCAGCCCCAGCATTTT
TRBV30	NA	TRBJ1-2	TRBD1	CAWSQKNPDRGLLWYGYTF	TGTGCCTGGAGCCAAAAAAATCCGGACAGGGGGCTCTTATGGTATGGCTACACCTTC
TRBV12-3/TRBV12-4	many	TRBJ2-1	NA	CASSLLRRDNEQFF	TGTGCCAGCAGTTTACTACGCCGCGACAATGAGCAGTTCTTC
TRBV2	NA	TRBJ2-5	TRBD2	CASSGGTSGGYQETQYF	TGTGCCAGCTCCGGGGGGACCTCGGGAGGGTACCAAGAGACCCAGTACTTC
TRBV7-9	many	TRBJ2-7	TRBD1	CASSTRTGNPSYEQYF	TGTGCCAGCAGCACCCGGACAGGGAACCCCTCCTACGAGCAGTACTTC
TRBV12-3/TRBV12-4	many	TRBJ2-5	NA	CASSLHRQETQYF	TGTGCCAGCAGTCTCCACCGCCAAGAGACCCAGTACTTC
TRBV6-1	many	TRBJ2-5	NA	CASRGGTRGETQYF	TGTGCCAGCAGAGGCGGGACTCGAGGGGAGACCCAGTACTTC
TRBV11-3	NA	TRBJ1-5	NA	CASSSGVYQPQHF	TGTGCCAGCAGCTCAGGGGTCTATCAGCCCCAGCATTTT
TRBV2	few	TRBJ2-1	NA	CASSERQGQGGEQFF	TGTGCCAGCAGTGAAAGGCAAGGCCAGGGGGGTGAGCAGTTCTTC
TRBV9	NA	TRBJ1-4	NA	CASSAAAGANEKLFF	TGTGCCAGCAGCGCCGCCGCTGGGGCTAATGAAAAACTGTTTTTT
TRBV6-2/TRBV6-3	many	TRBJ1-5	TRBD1	CASSRQGQYQPQHF	TGTGCCAGCAGTCGACAGGGACAATATCAGCCCCAGCATTTT
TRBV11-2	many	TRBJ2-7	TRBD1	CASSSPAQGAPEQYF	TGTGCCAGCAGCTCCCCGGCACAGGGGGCACCCGAGCAGTACTTC
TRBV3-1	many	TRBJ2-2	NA	CASRGPGQLFF	TGTGCCAGCAGGGGACCGGGACAGCTGTTTTTT
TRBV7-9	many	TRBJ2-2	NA	CASSPRRSTGELFF	TGTGCCAGCAGCCCCCGACGGAGCACCGGGGAGCTGTTTTTT
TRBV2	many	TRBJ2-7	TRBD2	CASSDWRGFASGRASDEQYF	TGTGCCAGCAGTGATTGGAGAGGGTTCGCTAGCGGGAGGGCCAGCGACGAGCAGTACTTC
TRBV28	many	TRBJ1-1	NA	CASSFRDTFEAFF	TGTGCCAGCAGTTTCCGGGACACCTTTGAAGCTTTCTTT
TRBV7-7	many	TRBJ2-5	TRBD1	CASSPDRAQETQYF	TGTGCTAGCAGCCCGGACAGGGCGCAAGAGACCCAGTACTTC
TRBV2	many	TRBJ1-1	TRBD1	CASSARGLGTEAFF	TGTGCCAGCAGTGCCAGGGGGCTCGGCACTGAAGCTTTCTTT
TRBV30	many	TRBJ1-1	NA	CAWSVPLVDWNTEAFF	TGTGCCTGGAGTGTTCCTTTGGTAGATTGGAACACTGAAGCTTTCTTT
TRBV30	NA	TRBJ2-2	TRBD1	CAWSVPGQNLNTGELFF	TGTGCCTGGAGTGTACCGGGACAGAACTTGAACACCGGGGAGCTGTTTTTT
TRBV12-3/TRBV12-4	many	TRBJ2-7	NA	CASSMGGEQYF	TGTGCCAGCAGCATGGGCGGCGAGCAGTACTTC
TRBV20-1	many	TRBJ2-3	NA	CSARDADTQYF	TGCAGTGCTAGAGACGCAGATACGCAGTATTTT
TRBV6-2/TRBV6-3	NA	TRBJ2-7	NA	CASSYSWGIETYEQYF	TGTGCCAGCAGTTACTCATGGGGAATCGAAACCTACGAGCAGTACTTC